The 7 T cell receptor beta chains below come from one sample, sequenced in a study of identical twins. TCRdb re-derived calls from the 5' RACE reads in MiXCR, one entry per CDR3 protein. The sample has 430,000 or so distinct CDR3 sequences, 20% to 25% seen once. The same specimen was also included in a second study, on T cells expressing NK-cell markers.

Sequenced input: CD4+ T cells sorted from blood. All receptors come from a woman aged 18-35 years in good health.

This clonotype was picked up one time. The genes are TRBV20-1 and TRBJ2-1, with 9 bases aligning to TRBD2. Germline V gene lookup returns CDR1 DFQATT and CDR2 SNEGSKA (reference sequence). CDR3 length: 15 amino acids. After removal of 0 bases from V and 4 bases from J, the junction contained 4 bases not matched to a gene. CDR3 region: CSARDGSGGYNEQFF. CDR3 bases: TGCAGTGCTAGAGATGGTAGCGGGGGTTACAATGAGCAGTTCTTC.

This clonotype was seen a few times. At one end the junction does not follow the germline gene, possibly because of a read error. This chain uses TRBV20-1 with TRBJ2-7, with 10 positions matching TRBD2. CDR3 size: 15 residues. The germline gives CDR1 DFQATT, CDR2 SNEGSKA (reference sequence). CDR3 DNA sequence: TGCAGTGCTGGAGATGGGAGCGGGAGGGGCAAGGAGCAGTACTTC. The encoded protein is CSAGDGSGRGKEQYF.

This chain links TRBV5-1 with TRBJ2-1; 12 bases agree with TRBD2. There are 17 residues in the CDR3. Germline V CDR1 and CDR2: SGHRS, YFSETQ. V gave up 4 bases and J gave up 1 base; unmatched junction bases: 6. For the CDR3, the DNA is TGCGCCAGCAGCCCCAGACTAGCGGGGGAATCCTACAATGAGCAGTTCTTC. This gives the protein CASSPRLAGESYNEQFF.

This clonotype was detected a few times. The chain has TRBV14 and TRBJ2-7; D unresolved. V dropped 3 bases and J dropped 4 bases, with 10 bases sitting between them. Germline CDR1 SGHDN, CDR2 FVKESK. The CDR3 contains 13 residues. The CDR3 spells CASSHLLRYEQYF. CDR3 in DNA: TGTGCCAGCAGCCACCTACTTCGGTACGAGCAGTACTTC.

This sequence joins TRBV12-3 or TRBV12-4 and TRBJ2-1, with 10 bases that match TRBD2. Trimming cost V 5 bases and J 9 bases; bases outside gene matches: 10. The CDR3 loop spans 15 amino acids. The CDR3 loop reads CASSPAAGGRGEQFF. CDR3 in DNA: TGTGCCAGCAGTCCCGCAGCGGGGGGGCGGGGTGAGCAGTTCTTC.

This clonotype has at least ten counts. V usage is TRBV27 and J usage is TRBJ2-2; no reliable D call. Germline CDR1 and CDR2: MNHEY and SMNVEV (reference sequence). This CDR3 has 13 amino acids. V lost 2 bases and J lost 7, with 8 bases in between. The CDR3: CASSLMDRGELFF. As DNA, the CDR3 is TGTGCCAGCAGTTTAATGGATCGCGGGGAGCTGTTTTTT.

This clonotype was counted a few times. The chain joins TRBV12-3 or TRBV12-4 to TRBJ1-5; D unresolved. Deletions cut 6 bases from V and 6 bases from J, with 12 bases between. This CDR3 region has 13 residues. The CDR3: CASSLTILQPQHF. The DNA of the CDR3 is TGTGCCAGCAGCCTCACGATTCTTCAGCCCCAGCATTTT.